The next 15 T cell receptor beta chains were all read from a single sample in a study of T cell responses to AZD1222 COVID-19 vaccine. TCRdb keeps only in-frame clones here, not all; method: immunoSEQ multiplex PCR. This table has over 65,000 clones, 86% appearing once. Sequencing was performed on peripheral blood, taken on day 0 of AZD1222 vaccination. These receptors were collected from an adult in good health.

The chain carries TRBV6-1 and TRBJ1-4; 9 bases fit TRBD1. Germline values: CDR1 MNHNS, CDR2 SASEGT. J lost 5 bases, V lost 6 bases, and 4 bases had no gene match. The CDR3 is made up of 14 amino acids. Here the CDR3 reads CASSLGQGNEKLFF. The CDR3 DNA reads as TGTGCCAGCAGCCTGGGACAGGGAAATGAAAAACTGTTTTTT.

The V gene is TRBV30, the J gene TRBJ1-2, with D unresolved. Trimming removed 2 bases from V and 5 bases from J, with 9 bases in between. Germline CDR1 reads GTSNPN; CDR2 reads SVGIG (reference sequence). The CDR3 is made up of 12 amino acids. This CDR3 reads CAWSSDPYGYTF. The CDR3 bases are TGTGCCTGGAGTTCCGACCCTTATGGCTACACCTTC.

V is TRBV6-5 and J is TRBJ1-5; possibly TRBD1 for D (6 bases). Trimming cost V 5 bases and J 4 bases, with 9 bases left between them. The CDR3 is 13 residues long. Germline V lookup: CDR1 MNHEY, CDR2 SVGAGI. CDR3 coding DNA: TGTGCCAGCAGTAACAGGGATAATCAGCCCCAGCATTTT. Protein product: CASSNRDNQPQHF.

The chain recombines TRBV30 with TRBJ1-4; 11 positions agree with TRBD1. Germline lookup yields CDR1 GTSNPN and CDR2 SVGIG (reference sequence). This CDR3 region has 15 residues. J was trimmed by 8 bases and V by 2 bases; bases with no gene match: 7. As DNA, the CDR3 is TGTGCCTGGAGTAGGGGGACAGGGGGAGGAGAAAAACTGTTTTTT. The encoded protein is CAWSRGTGGGEKLFF.

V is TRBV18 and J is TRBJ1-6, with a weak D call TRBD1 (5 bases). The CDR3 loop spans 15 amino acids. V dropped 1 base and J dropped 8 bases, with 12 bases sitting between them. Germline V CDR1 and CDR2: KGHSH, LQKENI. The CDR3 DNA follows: TGTGCCAGCTCACCACTAGGGGCGGATGATTCACCCCTCCACTTT. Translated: CASSPLGADDSPLHF.

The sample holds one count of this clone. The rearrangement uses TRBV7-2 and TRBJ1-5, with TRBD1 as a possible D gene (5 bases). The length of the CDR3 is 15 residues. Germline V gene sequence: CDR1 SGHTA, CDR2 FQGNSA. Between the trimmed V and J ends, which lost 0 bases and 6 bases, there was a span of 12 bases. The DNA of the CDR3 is TGTGCCAGCAGCTTAGCAGGGGCGACCGGTCAGCCCCAGCATTTT. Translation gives CASSLAGATGQPQHF.

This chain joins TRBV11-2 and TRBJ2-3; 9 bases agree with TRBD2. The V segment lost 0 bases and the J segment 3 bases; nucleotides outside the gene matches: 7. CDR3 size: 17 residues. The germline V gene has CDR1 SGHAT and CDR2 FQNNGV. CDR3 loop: CASSLDRLAVETDTQYF. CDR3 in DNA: TGTGCCAGCAGCTTAGACCGACTAGCGGTAGAAACAGATACGCAGTATTTT.

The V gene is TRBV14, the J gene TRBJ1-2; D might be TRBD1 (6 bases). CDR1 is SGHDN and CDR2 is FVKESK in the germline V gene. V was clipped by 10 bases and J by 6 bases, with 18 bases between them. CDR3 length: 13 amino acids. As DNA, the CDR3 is TGTGCCACCATAAGGGGGGCAGGAGATGGCTACACCTTC. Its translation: CATIRGAGDGYTF.

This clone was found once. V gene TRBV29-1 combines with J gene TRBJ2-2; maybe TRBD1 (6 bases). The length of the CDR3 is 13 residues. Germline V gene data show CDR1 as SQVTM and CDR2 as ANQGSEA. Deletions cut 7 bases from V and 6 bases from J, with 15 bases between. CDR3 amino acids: CSGGQGTAGELFF. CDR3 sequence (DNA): TGCAGCGGGGGGCAGGGGACCGCCGGGGAGCTGTTTTTT.

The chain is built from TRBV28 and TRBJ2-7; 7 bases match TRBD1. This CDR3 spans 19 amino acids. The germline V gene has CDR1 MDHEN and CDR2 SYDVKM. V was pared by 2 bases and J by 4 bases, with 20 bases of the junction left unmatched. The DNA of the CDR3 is TGTGCCAGCAGTTTAATATCTTATTACGGACAGGCTAAGGGGTACGAGCAGTACTTC. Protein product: CASSLISYYGQAKGYEQYF.

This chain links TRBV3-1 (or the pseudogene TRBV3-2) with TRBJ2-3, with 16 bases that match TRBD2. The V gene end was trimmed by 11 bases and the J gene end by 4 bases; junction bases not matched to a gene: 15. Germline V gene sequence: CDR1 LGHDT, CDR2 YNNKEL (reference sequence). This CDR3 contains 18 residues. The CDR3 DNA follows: TGTGCCTCAGCCGAGGGACTAGCGGGGGGGAGAGCGGCAGATACGCAGTATTTT. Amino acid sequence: CASAEGLAGGRAADTQYF.

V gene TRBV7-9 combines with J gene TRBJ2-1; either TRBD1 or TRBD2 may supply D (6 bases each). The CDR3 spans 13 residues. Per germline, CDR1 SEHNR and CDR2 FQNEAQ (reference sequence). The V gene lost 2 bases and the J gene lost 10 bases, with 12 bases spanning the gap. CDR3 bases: TGTGCCAGCAGCTTAACACAAGGGGGGGAGCAGTTCTTC. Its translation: CASSLTQGGEQFF.

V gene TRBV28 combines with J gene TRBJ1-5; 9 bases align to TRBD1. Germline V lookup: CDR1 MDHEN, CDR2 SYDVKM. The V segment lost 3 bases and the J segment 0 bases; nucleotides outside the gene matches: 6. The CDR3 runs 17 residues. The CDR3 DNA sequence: TGTGCCAGCAGTTTTTCGACAGGGGGACGTAGCAATCAGCCCCAGCATTTT. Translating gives CASSFSTGGRSNQPQHF.

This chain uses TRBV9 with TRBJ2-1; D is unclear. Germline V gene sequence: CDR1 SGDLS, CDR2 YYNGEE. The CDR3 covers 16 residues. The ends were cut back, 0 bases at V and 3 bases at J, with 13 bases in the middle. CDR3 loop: CASSVGLSGVYNEQFF. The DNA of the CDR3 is TGTGCCAGCAGCGTAGGTCTGAGTGGTGTCTACAATGAGCAGTTCTTC.

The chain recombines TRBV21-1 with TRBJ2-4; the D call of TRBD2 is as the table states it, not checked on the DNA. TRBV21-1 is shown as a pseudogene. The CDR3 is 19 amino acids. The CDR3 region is CASSTVRGGGGLAKNIQYF. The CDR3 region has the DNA TGTGCCAGCAGCACCGTACGTGGCGGGGGGGGTCTAGCCAAAAACATTCAGTACTTC.